Many counts were recorded for the clone carrying this TCR beta chain. Its antigen is unidentified. The time point was: persistent/refractory GD, antithyroid drugs over 5 years with positive TRAb. RNA extracted from PBMCs served as the sequencing template. This specimen belongs to a study of regulatory T cells in long-lasting Graves disease. Study results and caveats: Thyroid tissue was not studied; only peripheral blood was.

The TCR beta library used iRepertoire HTBI primers with Arm-PCR amplification of CDR3. In the authors' methods: Looking across samples, the authors found some 67 TRBV and some 13 TRBJ segments. TCRdb independently ran MiXCR on the multiplex PCR reads; one entry per CDR3 protein. TCRdb, not the original authors, processed these V and J calls. The profile shows more than 650,000 distinct CDR3 sequences, 30% of them singletons. This CDR3 has 14 amino acids. Trimming took off 2 bases at V and 1 base at J, with 8 bases between the two ends. The chain couples TRBV12-3 or TRBV12-4 to TRBJ2-5; no definite D call. This sequence originates from a female donor with Graves disease. The sample consisted of peripheral blood mononuclear cells (PBMCs), taken when the disease was refractory, from a patient treated with antithyroid drugs. CDR3 region: CASSLSGIQETQYF. As DNA, the CDR3 is TGTGCCAGCAGTTTATCGGGTATCCAAGAGACCCAGTACTTC.